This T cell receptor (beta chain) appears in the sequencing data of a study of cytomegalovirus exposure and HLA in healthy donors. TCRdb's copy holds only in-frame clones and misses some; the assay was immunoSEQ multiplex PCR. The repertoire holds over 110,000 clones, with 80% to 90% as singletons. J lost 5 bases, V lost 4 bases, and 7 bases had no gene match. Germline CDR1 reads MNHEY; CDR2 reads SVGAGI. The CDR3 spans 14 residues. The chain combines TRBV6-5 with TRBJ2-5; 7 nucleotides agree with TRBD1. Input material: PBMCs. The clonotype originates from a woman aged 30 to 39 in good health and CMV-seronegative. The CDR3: CASSSLGGGETQYF. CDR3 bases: TGTGCCAGCAGTTCTCTAGGGGGCGGGGAGACCCAGTACTTC.